The rows below give T cell receptor beta chains drawn from one sample of a study of blood T cell repertoires in COVID-19. Assay: immunoSEQ multiplex PCR; the TCRdb copy retains only in-frame clones and omits some. This table has 80,000 or so clones, 88% appearing once. Material: peripheral blood. These TCRs come from a human donor in a cohort sampled during active COVID-19. CDR3s include the opening cysteine and the closing phenylalanine or tryptophan. Each record gives: D gene, V gene, clone size, J gene, CDR3 protein, CDR3 DNA. The D gene is left open where the match is weak. Only part of the rows carry a size: once, few, many, or a class if the clone is expanded.

NA	TRBV12-3/TRBV12-4	NA	TRBJ2-3	CASSLGSKRSQYF	TGTGCCAGCAGTTTAGGGTCCAAGCGATCGCAGTATTTT
TRBD1	TRBV4-1	NA	TRBJ2-7	CASSLGTGEDEQYF	TGCGCCAGCAGCCTGGGGACAGGGGAAGACGAGCAGTACTTC
NA	TRBV7-7	NA	TRBJ2-1	CASSLAWANNNEQFF	TGTGCTAGCAGCTTAGCGTGGGCGAATAACAATGAGCAGTTCTTC
TRBD1	TRBV5-1	NA	TRBJ2-5	CASSSDRAGETQYF	TGCGCCAGCAGCTCGGACAGGGCGGGTGAGACCCAGTACTTC
NA	TRBV29-1	NA	TRBJ1-2	CSVDRDPYGYTF	TGCAGCGTTGACAGGGATCCCTATGGCTACACCTTC
TRBD1	TRBV3-1/TRBV3-2	NA	TRBJ1-4	CASSQAGKQGAFEKLFF	TGTGCCAGCAGCCAAGCGGGAAAACAGGGGGCGTTTGAAAAACTGTTTTTT
NA	TRBV19	NA	TRBJ1-4	CASSNRLTTNEKLFF	TGTGCCAGTAGTAACAGACTAACAACTAATGAAAAACTGTTTTTT
NA	TRBV7-9	NA	TRBJ2-3	CASSLALDSNTQYF	TGTGCCAGCAGCTTAGCGCTGGACTCGAATACGCAGTATTTT
TRBD2	TRBV30	NA	TRBJ2-5	CAWSAGGLETQYF	TGTGCCTGGAGCGCGGGGGGTTTAGAGACCCAGTACTTC
NA	TRBV29-1	NA	TRBJ2-1	CSVEDLQVF	TGCAGCGTTGAAGATCTCCAGGTCTTC
NA	TRBV29-1	NA	TRBJ2-7	CSVHVRGEQYF	TGCAGCGTTCATGTCAGGGGCGAGCAGTACTTC
NA	TRBV3-1/TRBV3-2	NA	TRBJ1-2	CASSPRSTYGYTF	TGTGCCAGCAGTCCGAGGAGTACCTATGGCTACACCTTC
TRBD2	TRBV18	NA	TRBJ2-5	CASSPVAGSAETQYF	TGTGCCAGCTCACCCGTAGCGGGGTCTGCGGAGACCCAGTACTTC
TRBD2	TRBV2	NA	TRBJ2-5	CASSDHSGGWETQYF	TGTGCCAGCAGTGACCACAGCGGGGGGTGGGAGACCCAGTACTTC
NA	TRBV3-1/TRBV3-2	NA	TRBJ1-6	CASSHGRAMGRVDSPLHF	TGTGCCAGCAGCCACGGCAGGGCCATGGGCAGGGTTGACTCACCCCTCCACTTT
NA	TRBV2	NA	TRBJ2-3	CASSAHSTNSLAFTDTQYF	TGTGCCAGCAGTGCGCACTCAACCAACTCACTAGCATTCACAGATACGCAGTATTTT
NA	TRBV6-5	NA	TRBJ1-1	CASRVNMATEAFF	TGTGCCAGCAGAGTAAACATGGCCACTGAAGCTTTCTTT
TRBD1	TRBV12-5	NA	TRBJ1-2	CASGLAEAGTGYGYTF	TGTGCTAGTGGTTTGGCCGAAGCCGGGACAGGGTATGGCTACACCTTC
TRBD2	TRBV15	once	TRBJ2-3	CATSRRLAETDTQYF	TGTGCCACCAGCAGACGACTAGCGGAAACAGATACGCAGTATTTT
NA	TRBV7-9	few	TRBJ1-2	CASTLSGAAGYTF	TGTGCCAGCACCTTATCCGGAGCTGCCGGCTACACCTTC
TRBD1	TRBV6-1	NA	TRBJ2-3	CASSGGDRGLAGDTQYF	TGTGCCAGCAGTGGTGGGGACAGGGGGCTAGCGGGTGATACGCAGTATTTT
NA	TRBV24-1	NA	TRBJ1-1	CATSEHREGAEAFF	TGTGCCACCAGTGAGCACAGGGAGGGAGCTGAAGCTTTCTTT
NA	TRBV15	NA	TRBJ2-7	CATSRGLVSHEQYF	TGTGCCACCAGCAGAGGACTCGTTTCCCACGAGCAGTACTTC
TRBD1	TRBV2	NA	TRBJ2-5	CASSHGTGGEETQYF	TGTGCCAGCAGCCACGGGACAGGGGGGGAAGAGACCCAGTACTTC
TRBD1	TRBV5-4	NA	TRBJ1-2	CASRRTQGEDYGYTF	TGTGCCAGCAGGCGAACTCAGGGGGAGGACTATGGCTACACCTTC
TRBD1	TRBV28	NA	TRBJ1-6	CASSLFNRGFTPLHF	TGTGCCAGCAGTTTATTCAACAGGGGATTTACACCCCTCCACTTT
NA	TRBV7-9	NA	TRBJ2-3	CASSPSTDTQYF	TGTGCCAGCAGCCCTAGCACAGATACGCAGTATTTT
NA	TRBV19	few	TRBJ1-5	CASSISVGGNQPQHF	TGTGCCAGTAGTATTAGTGTCGGGGGTAATCAGCCCCAGCATTTT
TRBD2	TRBV9	once	TRBJ2-7	CASSSFPRTSGKPAPLYEQYF	TGTGCCAGCAGCTCTTTTCCCCGGACTAGCGGAAAACCCGCCCCCCTCTACGAGCAGTACTTC
NA	TRBV19	NA	TRBJ2-5	CASSIIWRTEPSGSEETQYF	TGTGCCAGTAGTATAATATGGAGGACAGAGCCGTCGGGATCGGAAGAGACCCAGTACTTC
TRBD1	TRBV19	NA	TRBJ1-2	CASSTRQGTYGYTF	TGTGCCAGTAGTACGCGACAGGGGACCTATGGCTACACCTTC
TRBD1	TRBV11-3	NA	TRBJ2-7	CASSPGTGSYEQYF	TGTGCCAGCAGCCCCGGGACAGGCTCCTACGAGCAGTACTTC
TRBD1	TRBV4-2	NA	TRBJ2-1	CASSQPGQAYNEQFF	TGTGCCAGCAGCCAACCGGGACAGGCGTACAATGAGCAGTTCTTC
TRBD2	TRBV28	NA	TRBJ2-3	CASSLGLAGDSDTQYF	TGTGCCAGCAGCCTCGGACTAGCGGGAGATTCAGATACGCAGTATTTT
NA	TRBV25-1	NA	TRBJ2-2	CASSEFGRGGTDTGELFF	TGTGCCAGCAGTGAATTTGGGAGGGGGGGGACTGACACCGGGGAGCTGTTTTTT
NA	TRBV2	NA	TRBJ1-2	CASMPYRDTRSGGYTF	TGTGCCAGCATGCCCTACCGGGACACCCGATCGGGCGGCTACACCTTC
NA	TRBV4-1	NA	TRBJ2-7	CASSHFRDEQYF	TGCGCCAGCAGCCACTTCAGGGACGAGCAGTACTTC
TRBD1	TRBV5-1	NA	TRBJ1-2	CASSLVRTGGASDGYTF	TGCGCCAGCAGCTTGGTAAGGACAGGGGGCGCAAGTGATGGCTACACCTTC
NA	TRBV5-1	once	TRBJ2-5	CASSSSTGPLRVETQYF	TGCGCCAGCAGCTCCTCGACAGGCCCGTTGAGAGTAGAGACCCAGTACTTC
NA	TRBV18	NA	TRBJ1-4	CASSPQTDSREKLFF	TGTGCCAGCTCACCACAAACGGACAGTCGGGAAAAACTGTTTTTT
NA	TRBV6-6	NA	TRBJ2-7	CASSYSGSYEQYF	TGTGCCAGCAGTTACTCAGGGAGCTACGAGCAGTACTTC
TRBD1	TRBV11-2	NA	TRBJ1-6	CASRTGFFPLHF	TGTGCCAGCAGGACAGGGTTTTTTCCCCTCCACTTT
NA	TRBV18	NA	TRBJ2-7	CASSPNIRDHYEQYF	TGTGCCAGCTCACCTAACATCCGGGATCACTACGAGCAGTACTTC
TRBD1	TRBV28	NA	TRBJ1-2	CASSLGQGNYGYTF	TGTGCCAGCAGTCTTGGACAGGGAAACTATGGCTACACCTTC
NA	TRBV18	few	TRBJ1-1	CASSPTRTENTEAFF	TGTGCCAGCTCACCAACTAGGACAGAGAACACTGAAGCTTTCTTT
TRBD1	TRBV5-1	NA	TRBJ1-6	CASSGTGLNSPLHF	TGCGCCAGCAGCGGGACAGGGTTGAATTCACCCCTCCACTTT
TRBD2	TRBV28	NA	TRBJ2-3	CASSLPSGLTDTQYF	TGTGCCAGCAGTTTGCCTAGCGGCCTCACAGATACGCAGTATTTT
NA	TRBV11-2	NA	TRBJ2-5	CASTLWVGEEETQYF	TGTGCCAGCACCTTGTGGGTAGGGGAGGAAGAGACCCAGTACTTC
NA	TRBV6-5	NA	TRBJ2-1	CASALIGESYNEQFF	TGTGCCAGCGCTCTTATCGGGGAGTCCTACAATGAGCAGTTCTTC
NA	TRBV19	once	TRBJ2-2	CASRESMNTGELFF	TGTGCCAGTCGGGAGTCAATGAACACCGGGGAGCTGTTTTTT
TRBD1	TRBV30	NA	TRBJ2-5	CAWSTTGSGETQYF	TGTGCCTGGAGTACGACAGGGTCCGGGGAGACCCAGTACTTC
TRBD1	TRBV28	NA	TRBJ1-6	CASSLSGQGRLPLHF	TGTGCCAGCAGTTTATCGGGACAGGGTCGGTTGCCCCTCCACTTT
TRBD2	TRBV7-9	NA	TRBJ2-1	CASSRVAGTYGTSGSVYEQFF	TGTGCCAGCAGCCGGGTGGCTGGGACCTACGGGACTAGCGGGAGTGTTTATGAGCAGTTCTTC
NA	TRBV6-6	NA	TRBJ1-4	CASTYEGVGEKLFF	TGTGCCAGCACATACGAGGGTGTTGGTGAAAAACTGTTTTTT
TRBD1	TRBV14	NA	TRBJ1-1	CASQGLTGRTEAFF	TGTGCCAGCCAGGGGCTGACAGGGAGGACTGAAGCTTTCTTT